These 20 T cell receptor beta chains came from one sample sequenced in a study of cytotoxic CD8 clonotypes in ibrutinib-treated CLL. Libraries were prepared by immunoSEQ multiplex PCR; TCRdb keeps only in-frame clonotypes and omits some of them. The sample carries some 81,000 clones, roughly 77% recorded once. This sample comprised PBMCs, obtained after 12 months of ibrutinib treatment. All receptors derive from a human donor with chronic lymphocytic leukemia.

In this sample, this clone turned up a few times. This CDR3 is CASSFLGHNTGELFF. DNA for the CDR3: TGTGCCAGCAGCTTCCTAGGGCACAACACCGGGGAGCTGTTTTTT. The chain couples TRBV7-9 to TRBJ2-2; no clear D gene. From germline, CDR1 is SEHNR and CDR2 FQNEAQ (reference sequence). V was shortened by 3 bases and J by 2 bases, with 10 bases between the two germline ends. The length of the CDR3 is 15 residues.

This rearrangement joins TRBV5-1 to TRBJ1-1; D call uncertain. Germline-derived CDR1 and CDR2 are SGHRS and YFSETQ. V was cut by 4 bases and J by 2 bases, with 9 bases left in between. CDR3 length equals 13 residues. CDR3 sequence: CASSPEVNTEAFF. The CDR3 nucleotides are TGCGCCAGCAGCCCCGAGGTAAACACTGAAGCTTTCTTT.

This rearrangement joins TRBV2 to TRBJ2-2, with D possibly matching TRBD1 (5 bases). Looked up from germline, CDR1 is SNHLY and CDR2 is FYNNEI. This CDR3 has 14 amino acids. The V gene lost 4 bases and the J gene lost 4 bases, with 10 bases spanning the gap. The CDR3 region is CASSVVRATGELFF. The CDR3 DNA reads as TGTGCCAGCAGTGTCGTCAGGGCCACCGGGGAGCTGTTTTTT.

The V gene is TRBV6-5, the J gene TRBJ2-5; no clear D. Trimming cost V 0 bases and J 1 base, with 6 bases left between them. From germline, CDR1 is MNHEY and CDR2 SVGAGI. The length of the CDR3 is 14 residues. The CDR3 sequence is CASSYSPAQETQYF. The CDR3 DNA follows: TGTGCCAGCAGTTACTCGCCGGCCCAAGAGACCCAGTACTTC.

The V call is TRBV6-5, the J call TRBJ1-5; D remains unclear. The V and J ends lost 6 bases and 0 bases respectively, with 9 bases between them. This CDR3 contains 14 residues. Germline V gives CDR1 MNHEY, CDR2 SVGAGI. The CDR3 coding sequence is TGTGCCAGCAGCCGTGACCCTAGCAATCAGCCCCAGCATTTT. Protein: CASSRDPSNQPQHF.

This rearrangement joins TRBV5-1 to TRBJ2-5, with a possible D match to TRBD2 (6 bases). Per the germline V gene, CDR1 is SGHRS and CDR2 is YFSETQ. With 2 bases removed from V and 5 bases from J, the gap between germline ends came to 22 bases. The CDR3 length is 17 residues. The CDR3 DNA reads as TGCGCCAGCAGCTTTAATGAGGCGGCTAGCGTTGGGGAGACCCAGTACTTC. This sequence encodes CASSFNEAASVGETQYF.

This clone was counted once. The gene calls are TRBV6-1 and TRBJ1-2; D may be TRBD1 (6 bases). Trimming cost V 2 bases and J 6 bases, with 10 bases left between them. CDR1 and CDR2 (germline): MNHNS, SASEGT. The CDR3 consists of 13 residues. The CDR3 protein is CASSEQGRNGYTF. The CDR3 nucleotides read TGTGCCAGCAGTGAACAGGGGAGGAATGGCTACACCTTC.

The chain has TRBV4-3 and TRBJ2-7; a possible D gene is TRBD2 (7 bases). V lost 8 bases to trimming and J lost 4 bases, with 15 bases between them. The CDR3 contains 13 residues. Germline CDR1 is LGHNA and CDR2 is YSLEER. As DNA, the CDR3 is TGCGCCAGCGGGGGGGGGCCGGGATACGAGCAGTACTTC. Its translation is CASGGGPGYEQYF.

This clone has more than one count but fewer than ten. The chain uses TRBV7-9 and TRBJ1-1, with 9 bases aligning to TRBD1. Germline CDR1 reads SEHNR; CDR2 reads FQNEAQ (reference sequence). This CDR3 contains 19 residues. V gave up 5 bases and J gave up 3 bases; unmatched junction bases: 19. CDR3 DNA sequence: TGTGCCAGCAGCCCCACAAAAGGTCGGACAGGGGCCGCCGACACTGAAGCTTTCTTT. Its protein product is CASSPTKGRTGAADTEAFF.

The V and J genes are TRBV7-3 and TRBJ2-7; D possibly matches TRBD1 or TRBD2 (5 bases each). Trimming stripped 5 bases from V and 2 bases from J, with 16 bases between. The CDR3 spans 15 residues. CDR1 and CDR2 (germline): SGHTA, FQGTGA. The DNA for the CDR3 is TGTGCCAGCAGCCCGGGAACCGGGGCCCCCTACGAGCAGTACTTC. Protein: CASSPGTGAPYEQYF. Based on the CDR3 plus reference TRBV7-3 and TRBJ2-7, the full variable domain is GAGVSQTPSNKVTEKGKYVELRCDPISGHTALYWYRQSLGQGPEFLIYFQGTGAADDSGLPNDRFFAVRPEGSVSTLKIQRTERGDSAVYLCASSPGTGAPYEQYFGPGTRLTVT.

J is TRBJ1-2 and V is TRBV20-1, with D tentatively TRBD1 (5 bases). The germline V and J ends were trimmed by 6 bases and 8 bases, with 13 bases remaining between them. CDR1 is DFQATT, CDR2 SNEGSKA, per germline (reference sequence). The CDR3 spans 11 residues. The CDR3 is CSAVRGDGYTF. CDR3 nucleotides: TGCAGTGCAGTTCGAGGGGACGGCTACACCTTC.

J is TRBJ1-1 and V is TRBV5-1; D gene unclear. This CDR3 has 14 amino acids. From germline, CDR1 is SGHRS and CDR2 YFSETQ. Trimming removed 0 bases from V and 11 bases from J, with 17 bases in between. The CDR3 nucleotides are TGCGCCAGCAGCTTGGGTTGGAGGGAGGCTTGGGCTTTCTTT. Translating gives CASSLGWREAWAFF.

V usage is TRBV18 and J usage is TRBJ2-3, with TRBD2 as a possible D gene (6 bases). The CDR3 extends over 15 amino acids. Germline CDR1 and CDR2: KGHSH and LQKENI. The germline V and J ends were trimmed by 3 bases and 0 bases, with 10 bases remaining between them. The CDR3 is CASSPRGTSTDTQYF. The DNA for the CDR3 is TGTGCCAGCTCACCCCGCGGGACTAGCACAGATACGCAGTATTTT.

The chain recombines TRBV4-3 with TRBJ2-3; unclear D gene. CDR1 and CDR2 from the germline V gene are LGHNA and YSLEER. The CDR3 contains 15 residues. The V end was cut by 1 base, the J end by 0 bases, with 8 bases between. CDR3: CASSQVAASTDTQYF. CDR3 coding DNA: TGCGCCAGCAGCCAAGTTGCGGCTAGCACAGATACGCAGTATTTT.

This rearrangement joins TRBV28 to TRBJ1-5, with D perhaps TRBD1 (5 bases). This CDR3 region has 15 residues. V lost 3 bases to trimming and J lost 7 bases, with 16 bases between them. The germline V gene has CDR1 MDHEN and CDR2 SYDVKM. DNA for the CDR3: TGTGCCAGCAGTTTCCCTGGGGTGGGGGGGCAGCCCCAGCATTTT. This sequence encodes CASSFPGVGGQPQHF.

The CDR3 sequence: CASSPRAEYEQYF. The CDR3 coding sequence is TGTGCCAGCAGTCCCAGGGCCGAATACGAGCAGTACTTC. This rearrangement joins TRBV6-7 to TRBJ2-7, with D possibly matching TRBD1 (5 bases). TRBV6-7 is an ORF for which the function is uncertain. The V and J ends lost 5 bases and 4 bases respectively, with 12 bases between them. This CDR3 has 13 residues.

The V gene is TRBV29-1, the J gene TRBJ2-2, with D tentatively TRBD2 (6 bases). CDR3 length: 12 amino acids. CDR1 is SQVTM and CDR2 is ANQGSEA in the germline V gene. V was pared by 5 bases and J by 4 bases, with 8 bases between. The CDR3 loop is CSVSGSTGELFF. CDR3 nucleotide sequence: TGCAGCGTTAGCGGGTCCACCGGGGAGCTGTTTTTT.

The chain has TRBV7-6 and TRBJ1-4; D ambiguous. CDR1 is SGHVS and CDR2 is FNYEAQ in the germline V gene. Trimming took off 1 base at V and 5 bases at J, with 11 bases between the two ends. There are 15 residues in the CDR3. This chain's CDR3 is CASSLVISPNEKLFF. CDR3 in DNA: TGTGCCAGCAGCTTAGTGATCAGCCCCAATGAAAAACTGTTTTTT.

The chain couples TRBV19 to TRBJ2-1, with 9 nucleotides matching TRBD2. V gave up 9 bases and J gave up 5 bases; unmatched junction bases: 11. The CDR3 has 15 residues. The germline CDR1 and CDR2 sequences are LNHDA and SQIVND (reference sequence). CDR3 sequence reads: CASQNGASGNNEQFF. Written as DNA, the CDR3 is TGTGCCAGCCAAAACGGGGCTAGCGGGAACAATGAGCAGTTCTTC.

The genes are TRBV19 and TRBJ1-1, with D unclear. V shed 2 bases and J shed 0 bases, with 16 bases lying between them. From germline, CDR1 is LNHDA and CDR2 SQIVND (reference sequence). This CDR3 contains 17 residues. The CDR3 reads CASSIWPGRLMNTEAFF. In DNA, the CDR3 is TGTGCCAGTAGTATATGGCCAGGTAGGCTGATGAACACTGAAGCTTTCTTT.